Following are 7 T cell receptor beta chains from one sample sequenced in a study of blood T cell repertoires in COVID-19. Some clones are missing from TCRdb's copy, which holds only in-frame ones; the method was immunoSEQ multiplex PCR. The sample comprises a few hundred thousand clones, around 86% of which are singletons, and approximately 5% rests with the top ten. Material: PBMCs or T cells enriched from blood (not recorded which). These TCRs come from a woman aged 45-59 years who had recovered from COVID-19.

In this sample, this clone turned up a few times. This rearrangement joins TRBV2 to TRBJ2-1, with D perhaps TRBD1 (8 bases). CDR1 SNHLY and CDR2 FYNNEI come from the germline V gene. This CDR3 region has 15 residues. The V gene lost 8 bases and the J gene lost 8 bases, with 22 bases spanning the gap. As DNA, the CDR3 is TGTGCCAGCCAGCTTAGGACAGGGAGGGTGGATGAGCAGTTCTTC. Translated: CASQLRTGRVDEQFF.

CDR3 amino acids: CAWSVPGLSGNTIYF. The CDR3 DNA reads as TGTGCCTGGAGTGTACCAGGGCTCTCTGGAAACACCATATATTTT. The J gene is TRBJ1-3, the V gene TRBV30, with a weak D call TRBD1 (5 bases). The CDR3 spans 15 residues. Germline V gene lookup returns CDR1 GTSNPN and CDR2 SVGIG (reference sequence). Trimming took 0 bases from V and 0 from J, leaving 9 bases between them.

DNA for the CDR3: TGTGCCAGCAGCCAAGAGGGGCAGGGTGTCGAAAAACTGTTTTTT. Its translation: CASSQEGQGVEKLFF. This chain links TRBV3-1 (or the pseudogene TRBV3-2) with TRBJ1-4, with a weak D call TRBD1 (5 bases). V dropped 0 bases and J dropped 8 bases, with 13 bases sitting between them. Germline V lookup: CDR1 LGHDT, CDR2 YNNKEL (reference sequence). The CDR3 length is 15 residues.

The genes are TRBV28 and TRBJ1-5; perhaps TRBD1 as D (6 bases). The CDR3 extends over 15 amino acids. From germline, CDR1 is MDHEN and CDR2 SYDVKM. V shed 2 bases and J shed 6 bases, with 14 bases lying between them. The CDR3 spells CASSLGGGIVQPQHF. The CDR3 region has the DNA TGTGCCAGCAGTTTAGGGGGGGGCATCGTTCAGCCCCAGCATTTT.

The J gene is TRBJ1-1, the V gene TRBV6-6; D unresolved. The CDR3 contains 13 residues. V was cut by 7 bases and J by 0 bases, with 9 bases left in between. Germline V gene sequence: CDR1 MNHNY, CDR2 SVGAGI (reference sequence). Here the CDR3 DNA reads TGTGCCAGCACTCGGTCCATGAACACTGAAGCTTTCTTT. The encoded protein is CASTRSMNTEAFF.

V gene TRBV11-3 combines with J gene TRBJ1-2; 7 nucleotides line up with TRBD1. The CDR3 length is 16 residues. Per germline, CDR1 SGHNT and CDR2 YENEEA. V shed 5 bases, J shed 3 bases, and the junction held 12 bases outside the gene matches. The CDR3 nucleotides are TGTGCCAGCAGCGTCTCGGGGACAGTTTGGGACTATGGCTACACCTTC. Translating it yields CASSVSGTVWDYGYTF.

This clone was counted between two and nine times. The CDR3 sequence is CASSLYQGSGELFF. For the CDR3, the DNA is TGTGCCAGCAGCTTGTATCAGGGGTCCGGGGAGCTGTTTTTT. The chain combines TRBV7-3 with TRBJ2-2; TRBD1 might be the D (6 bases). With 3 bases removed from V and 6 bases from J, the gap between germline ends came to 11 bases. There are 14 residues in the CDR3. Looked up from germline, CDR1 is SGHTA and CDR2 is FQGTGA.